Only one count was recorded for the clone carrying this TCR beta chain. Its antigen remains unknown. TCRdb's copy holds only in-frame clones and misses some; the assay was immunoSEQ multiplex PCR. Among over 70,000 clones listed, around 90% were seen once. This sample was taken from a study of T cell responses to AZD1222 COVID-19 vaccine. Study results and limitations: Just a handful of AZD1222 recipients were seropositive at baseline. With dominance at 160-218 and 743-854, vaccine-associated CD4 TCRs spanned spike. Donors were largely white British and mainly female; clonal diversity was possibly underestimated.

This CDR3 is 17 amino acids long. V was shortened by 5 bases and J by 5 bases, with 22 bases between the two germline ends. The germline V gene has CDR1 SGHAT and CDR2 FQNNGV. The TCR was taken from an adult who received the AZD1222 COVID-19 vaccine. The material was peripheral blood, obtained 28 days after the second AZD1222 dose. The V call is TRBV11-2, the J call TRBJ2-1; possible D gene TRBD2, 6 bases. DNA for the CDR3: TGTGCCAGCAGCCAATCGCGGGTCCGGACTACTAACAATGAGCAGTTCTTC. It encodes CASSQSRVRTTNNEQFF. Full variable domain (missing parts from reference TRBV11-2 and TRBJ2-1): EAGVAQSPRYKIIEKRQSVAFWCNPISGHATLYWYQQILGQGPKLLIQFQNNGVVDDSQLPKDRFSAERLKGVDSTLKIQPAKLEDSAVYLCASSQSRVRTTNNEQFFGPGTRLTVL.